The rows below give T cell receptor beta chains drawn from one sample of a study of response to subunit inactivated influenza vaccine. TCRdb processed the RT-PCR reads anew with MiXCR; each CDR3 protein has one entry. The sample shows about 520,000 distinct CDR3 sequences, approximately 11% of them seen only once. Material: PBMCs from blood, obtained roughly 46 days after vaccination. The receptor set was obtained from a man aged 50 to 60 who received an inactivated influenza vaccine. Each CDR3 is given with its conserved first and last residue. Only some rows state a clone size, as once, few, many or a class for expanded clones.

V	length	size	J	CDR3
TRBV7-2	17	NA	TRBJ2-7	CASSQILSGVGGNEQYF
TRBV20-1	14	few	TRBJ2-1	CSATTLNANNEQFF
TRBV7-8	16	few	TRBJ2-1	CASSLSPRGPYNEQFF
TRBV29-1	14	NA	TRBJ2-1	CSVRHRGPYNEQFF
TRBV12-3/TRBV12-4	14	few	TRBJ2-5	CASSMLASQETQYF
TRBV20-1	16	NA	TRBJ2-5	CSARDLRTGATETQYF
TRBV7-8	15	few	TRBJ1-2	CASSLVGQSTDGYTF
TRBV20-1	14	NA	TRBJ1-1	CSAILGGVRTEAFF
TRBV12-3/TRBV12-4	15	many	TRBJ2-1	CASSFRGGTRGEQFF
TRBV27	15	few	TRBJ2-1	CASSLTSSGTNEQFF
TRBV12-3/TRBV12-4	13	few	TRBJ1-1	CASSLSWGTEAFF
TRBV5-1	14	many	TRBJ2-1	CASSLRTAYNEQFF
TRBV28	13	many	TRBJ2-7	CASSLSGQPEEYF
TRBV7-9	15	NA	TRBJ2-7	CASSSSGTGKGEQYF
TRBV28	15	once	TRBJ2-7	CASSLGGQGTDEQYF
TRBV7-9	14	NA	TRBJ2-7	CASSNGRRSYEQYF
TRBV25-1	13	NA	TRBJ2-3	CASTESAPDTQYF
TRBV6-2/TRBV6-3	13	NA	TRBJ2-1	CASLLAGGHEQFF
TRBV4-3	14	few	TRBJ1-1	CASSQAAGITEAFF
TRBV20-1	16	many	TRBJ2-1	CSARDFKRGAYNEQFF
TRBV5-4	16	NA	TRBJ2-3	CASSLQGIPSTDTQYF